These 16 T cell receptor beta chains were sequenced from one sample in a study of T cell responses to AZD1222 COVID-19 vaccine. Measured with immunoSEQ multiplex PCR; TCRdb has only the in-frame clones, and not every one. The repertoire holds 150,000 to 200,000 clones, with 75% to 90% as singletons. The specimen was peripheral blood, collected 28 days after the second dose of the MenACWY control vaccine. These receptors were collected from an adult who received the MenACWY meningococcal vaccine as a control.

This clone showed up just a few times. The chain employs TRBV11-2 and TRBJ2-7, with D tentatively TRBD1 (6 bases). Germline V gene data show CDR1 as SGHAT and CDR2 as FQNNGV. This CDR3 contains 13 residues. Trimming cost V 0 bases and J 3 bases, with 6 bases left between them. The CDR3 here is CASSLDRGYEQYF. The CDR3 DNA reads as TGTGCCAGCAGCTTAGACAGGGGCTACGAGCAGTACTTC.

The gene calls are TRBV19 and TRBJ1-2, with TRBD1 as a possible D gene (5 bases). CDR3 length: 13 amino acids. Germline CDR1 is LNHDA and CDR2 is SQIVND (reference sequence). Trimming removed 2 bases from V and 7 bases from J, with 11 bases in between. The chain's CDR3 is CASSIKGTSGYTF. In nucleotides, the CDR3 is TGTGCCAGTAGTATAAAGGGGACGAGTGGCTACACCTTC. The variable domain in full, completed from reference TRBV19 and TRBJ1-2, reads DGGITQSPKYLFRKEGQNVTLSCEQNLNHDAMYWYRQDPGQGLRLIYYSQIVNDFQKGDIAEGYSVSREKKESFPLTVTSAQKNPTAFYLCASSIKGTSGYTFGSGTRLTVV.

This chain links TRBV27 with TRBJ2-7; the match to TRBD1 covers 7 bases. J lost 0 bases, V lost 10 bases, and 3 bases had no gene match. Germline CDR1 is MNHEY and CDR2 is SMNVEV (reference sequence). The CDR3 length is 12 residues. The CDR3 region is CATQGSSYEQYF. The CDR3 DNA is TGTGCCACACAGGGGTCCTCCTACGAGCAGTACTTC.

The chain carries TRBV19 and TRBJ2-4; D perhaps matches TRBD2 (5 bases). The V and J ends lost 7 bases and 1 base respectively, with 11 bases between them. The CDR3 is 14 residues long. The germline CDR1 and CDR2 sequences are LNHDA and SQIVND (reference sequence). The CDR3 nucleotides read TGTGCCAGTAAAACACGAGGGGCCAAAAACATTCAGTACTTC. It is translated as CASKTRGAKNIQYF.

In this sample, this clone turned up a few times. The chain recombines TRBV27 with TRBJ2-3, with 8 bases lining up with TRBD2. Germline lookup yields CDR1 MNHEY and CDR2 SMNVEV (reference sequence). The CDR3 contains 15 residues. V gave up 5 bases and J gave up 4 bases; unmatched junction bases: 8. The CDR3 coding sequence is TGTGCCAGCAGTCCGCCAGCGGGAGTATCAGATACGCAGTATTTT. Translated: CASSPPAGVSDTQYF.

This clone was counted a few times. CDR3 in amino acids: CASSQDFGTGLGNTIYF. The CDR3 DNA sequence: TGCGCCAGCAGCCAAGACTTCGGGACAGGGCTTGGAAACACCATATATTTT. The chain employs TRBV4-3 and TRBJ1-3, with 9 bases identical to TRBD1. There are 17 residues in the CDR3. Germline assignment: CDR1 LGHNA and CDR2 YSLEER. Trimming cost V 0 bases and J 3 bases; bases outside gene matches: 6.

The genes are TRBV24-1 and TRBJ1-6; TRBD1 aligns across 8 bases. The CDR3 runs 14 residues. Looked up from germline, CDR1 is KGHDR and CDR2 is SFDVKD. V lost 3 bases and J lost 10; bases outside the gene matches: 4. CDR3 nucleotides: TGTGCCACCAGTGATGACAGGGGAGGCTCACCCCTCCACTTT. Its protein is CATSDDRGGSPLHF.

This clone occurred once. Other DNA variants within this sample encode the same CDR3. The chain has TRBV6-2 or TRBV6-3 and TRBJ1-2; D call uncertain. This CDR3 contains 12 residues. V was cut by 3 bases and J by 5 bases, with 7 bases left in between. Germline CDR1 and CDR2: MNHEY and SVGEGT. The DNA of the CDR3 is TGTGCCAGCAGTTATACAGATTATGGCTACACCTTC. This encodes CASSYTDYGYTF.

The chain uses TRBV7-2 and TRBJ1-5; D possibly corresponds to TRBD1 (6 bases). Trimming removed 4 bases at V and 9 bases at J, with 19 bases between. Germline V gene data show CDR1 as SGHTA and CDR2 as FQGNSA. This CDR3 contains 15 residues. The DNA of the CDR3 is TGTGCCAGCAGCTCTAGTGGACAGATCCCCCTGCCCCAGCATTTT. Translation: CASSSSGQIPLPQHF.

The chain joins TRBV6-5 to TRBJ1-2; no clear D. The germline V gene has CDR1 MNHEY and CDR2 SVGAGI. The V end lost 4 bases, the J end lost 0 bases, and 12 bases lay between the germline ends. This CDR3 is 15 amino acids long. Here the CDR3 reads CASSFDRSSNYGYTF. CDR3 in DNA: TGTGCCAGCAGTTTCGATAGATCATCTAACTATGGCTACACCTTC.

This chain connects TRBV28 to TRBJ1-3; D is perhaps TRBD1 (5 bases). Germline loops: CDR1 MDHEN, CDR2 SYDVKM. The V gene lost 3 bases and the J gene lost 4 bases, with 13 bases spanning the gap. The CDR3 length is 15 residues. DNA for the CDR3: TGTGCCAGCAGTTTCGGCAGGGTGGGGGGAAACACCATATATTTT. The encoded protein is CASSFGRVGGNTIYF.

The table lists this clone with a count of one. The chain employs TRBV4-1 and TRBJ2-7; no firm D call. V shed 1 base and J shed 3 bases, with 13 bases lying between them. This CDR3 is 15 amino acids long. Germline values: CDR1 MGHRA, CDR2 YSYEKL. CDR3 in DNA: TGCGCCAGCAGCCAAGGAAAACGGTCGATCTACGAGCAGTACTTC. It encodes CASSQGKRSIYEQYF.

The rearrangement joins TRBV4-3 to TRBJ1-5; D unresolved. Trimming took 5 bases from V and 7 from J, leaving 12 bases between them. This CDR3 spans 13 amino acids. Looked up from germline, CDR1 is LGHNA and CDR2 is YSLEER. CDR3 in amino acids: CASSLALGQPQHF. For the CDR3, the DNA is TGCGCCAGCAGCTTAGCTCTCGGGCAGCCCCAGCATTTT.

The rearrangement joins TRBV9 to TRBJ2-7, with 12 bases matching TRBD1. CDR1 and CDR2 (germline): SGDLS, YYNGEE. The ends lost 4 bases at V and 7 bases at J; junction bases unmatched: 9. This CDR3 spans 15 amino acids. The CDR3 region has the DNA TGTGCCAGCAGCCCACCGGGACAGGGGGCTGGGGAGCAGTACTTC. Residues: CASSPPGQGAGEQYF.

V usage is TRBV30 and J usage is TRBJ1-2, with 8 bases matching TRBD1. The CDR3 is made up of 13 amino acids. The V gene's germline CDR1 is GTSNPN and CDR2 SVGIG (reference sequence). J was trimmed by 6 bases and V by 0 bases; bases with no gene match: 3. The DNA of the CDR3 is TGTGCCTGGAGTGTGTGGACAGGGAATGGCTACACCTTC. It encodes CAWSVWTGNGYTF.

The chain links TRBV7-3 to TRBJ1-2; no clear D gene. Trimming took 2 bases from V and 3 from J, leaving 7 bases between them. The CDR3 loop spans 13 amino acids. Germline assignment: CDR1 SGHTA and CDR2 FQGTGA. The CDR3 DNA follows: TGTGCCAGCAGCTTAGGGCAGGACTATGGCTACACCTTC. Its protein is CASSLGQDYGYTF.